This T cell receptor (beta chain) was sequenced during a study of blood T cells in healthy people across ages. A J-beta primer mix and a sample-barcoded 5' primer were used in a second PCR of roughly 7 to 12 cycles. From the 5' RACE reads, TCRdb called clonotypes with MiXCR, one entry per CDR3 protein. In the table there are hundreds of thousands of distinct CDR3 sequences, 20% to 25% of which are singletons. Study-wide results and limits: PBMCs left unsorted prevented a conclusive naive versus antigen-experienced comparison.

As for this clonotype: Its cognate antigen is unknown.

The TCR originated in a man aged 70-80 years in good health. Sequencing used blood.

CDR3 region: CSAGQAGPYNEQFF. The CDR3 DNA sequence: TGCAGTGCTGGGCAAGCGGGACCCTACAATGAGCAGTTCTTC. The V and J genes are TRBV20-1 and TRBJ2-1; 7 bases agree with TRBD2. CDR1 and CDR2 from the germline V gene are DFQATT and SNEGSKA (reference sequence). This CDR3 has 14 amino acids. Losses at the gene ends were 5 bases for V and 2 bases for J; bases not matched to a gene: 6.